The T cell receptor (beta chain) described here comes from a study of cytomegalovirus exposure and HLA in healthy donors. Study outcomes and limitations: Reportedly, cytomegalovirus status was diagnosed with high sensitivity and specificity. Analysis was carried out at a later point, and it linked a missense DCLRE1C variant to TCR beta V- and J-gene trimming.

About this clone: Its cognate antigen is unknown. The junction shows a germline mismatch at one end, possibly a read error.

CDR3 length equals 15 residues. Germline lookup yields CDR1 MGHDK and CDR2 SYGVNS. PCR primers comprised 60 Vbeta and 13 Jbeta primers. Per the original data handling: In a later analysis, 70 million to 80 million unique TCR beta chains included roughly 11 million shared by two or more donors. Method: immunoSEQ multiplex PCR; TCRdb's copy keeps in-frame clones and lacks some. Clone size and the V and J calls come from that table; the DNA yielded D and trimming. The sample yields 150,000 to 200,000 clones, 75% to 85% seen once. The chain has TRBV25-1 and TRBJ2-1; TRBD2 aligns across 8 bases. The material sequenced was PBMCs. This TCR was recovered from a woman between 45 and 65 years old in good health and CMV-seronegative. CDR3 in DNA: TGTGCCAGCAGTGAATTCGGGGGGGGATACAATGAGCAGCTCTTC. This translates into CASSEFGGGYNEQLF.